This T cell receptor beta chain comes out of a study of shared clonotypes between healthy human individuals. Study-level information: Used for every donor were three CD4 naive, three CD4 memory, two CD8 naive and one CD8 memory plate.

Profiling relied on immunoSEQ multiplex PCR, and the TCRdb table lists in-frame clones only, not all of them. The data contain more than 2 million clones, roughly 94% of them seen just once; the ten biggest clones take up around 1.1%. This clone was seen a single time. Its specificity is not known. The study's findings and limits: A handful of donors showed sharing of approximately 5% of naive CD4 clonotypes. It was the non-shared clonotypes that had lower generation probabilities than clonotypes shared by all four donors. Estimated richness was generally greater in naive than memory subsets.

Naive CD8 cells comprised CD45RO-negative, CCR7-positively selected cells, excluding terminally differentiated effector memory CD45RA+ cells. Material: naive CD8+ T cells sorted from blood. This clonotype originated in a man aged 18-30 years in good health.

This chain's CDR3 is CASSQDPSFAGGAYNEQFF. CDR3 DNA: TGCGCCAGCAGCCAAGATCCCAGTTTCGCGGGAGGGGCCTACAATGAGCAGTTCTTC. The gene calls are TRBV4-3 and TRBJ2-1, with TRBD2 identical over 9 bases. CDR1 LGHNA and CDR2 YSLEER come from the germline V gene. CDR3 length: 19 amino acids. V dropped 0 bases and J dropped 2; count of bases not matched to a gene: 11.